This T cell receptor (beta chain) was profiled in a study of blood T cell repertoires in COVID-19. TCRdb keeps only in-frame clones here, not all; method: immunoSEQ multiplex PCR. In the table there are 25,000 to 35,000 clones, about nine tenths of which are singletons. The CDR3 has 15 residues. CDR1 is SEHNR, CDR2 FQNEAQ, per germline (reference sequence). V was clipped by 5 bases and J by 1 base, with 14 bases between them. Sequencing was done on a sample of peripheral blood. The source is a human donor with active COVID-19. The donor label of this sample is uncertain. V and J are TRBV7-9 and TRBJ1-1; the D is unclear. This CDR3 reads CASSLSAGRNTEAFF. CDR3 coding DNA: TGTGCCAGCAGCCTTTCCGCGGGCAGGAACACTGAAGCTTTCTTT.